This T cell receptor beta chain was sequenced in a study of CD8+CD57+ T cells in acquired aplastic anemia. The wider study: An average of 3.2 ug of DNA was obtained from sorted CD4+ and CD8+ cells.

Genomic DNA served as template for TCR beta VDJ and CDR3 profiling. MiXCR, run by TCRdb on the reads, gives a single entry per CDR3 protein. The data show about 190,000 distinct CDR3 sequences, approximately 48% seen once. Points on this clonotype: What it binds is not known.

Study results and limitations: Significant differences in CD8+ Simpson's diversity were not observed between patients and controls. Both patients and controls carried the same twenty-nine CD8+ CDR3 sequences.

CD8+CD57+ cell expansion had been shown by flow cytometry in patients chosen for sequencing. All patients were therapy-naive when blood was sampled. Deletions cut 0 bases from V and 3 bases from J, with 15 bases between. Germline CDR1 reads DFQATT; CDR2 reads SNEGSKA (reference sequence). The CDR3 runs 16 residues. This TCR came from a human donor with aplastic anemia. The specimen sequenced was sorted CD4+, CD8+, or CD8+CD57+ T cells (not recorded which) from PBMCs. The rearrangement joins TRBV20-1 to TRBJ1-5; D is possibly TRBD1 (6 bases). Here the CDR3 DNA reads TGCAGTGCTAGAGACCTCTGGGGGGCGGACAATCAGCCCCAGCATTTT. Amino acid sequence: CSARDLWGADNQPQHF.